Each of the 11 T cell receptor beta chains below was sequenced from the same sample in a study of T cells in Graves' hyperthyroidism and ophthalmopathy. The investigators amplified TCR beta CDR3 regions from RNA transcripts. Carried out on the TCR CDR3, a first-round RT-PCR used the HTBI primer set. One entry per CDR3 protein, called by TCRdb with MiXCR from the multiplex PCR reads. The sample has 300,000 or so distinct CDR3 sequences, 15% to 20% seen once; the top ten hold 45% to 50%. The specimen was blood. Every receptor here comes from a woman aged 50 to 60 with Graves' hyperthyroidism.

The rearrangement uses TRBV20-1 and TRBJ1-1; maybe TRBD1 (6 bases). The ends were cut back, 6 bases at V and 0 bases at J, with 14 bases in the middle. The CDR3 covers 14 residues. Looked up from germline, CDR1 is DFQATT and CDR2 is SNEGSKA (reference sequence). The CDR3 region is CSARQDNMNTEAFF. The CDR3 nucleotides read TGCAGTGCGCGACAGGATAATATGAACACTGAAGCTTTCTTT.

In the case of this clonotype: This may be a read error, as it is one base from a much larger clone. The genes are TRBV11-2 and TRBJ2-3, with D unclear. Germline CDR1 and CDR2: SGHAT and FQNNGV. The CDR3 loop spans 12 amino acids. CDR3 region: CASSSNTDMQYF. The CDR3 bases are TGTGCCAGCAGCTCAAACACAGATATGCAGTATTTT.

J is TRBJ2-7 and V is TRBV20-1; possibly TRBD1 or TRBD2 for D (5 bases each). This CDR3 is 14 amino acids long. The germline gives CDR1 DFQATT, CDR2 SNEGSKA (reference sequence). Trimming removed 6 bases at V and 3 bases at J, with 18 bases between. The CDR3: CSARGLGLSYEQYF. In DNA form, the CDR3 reads TGCAGTGCCCGGGGATTGGGGCTTAGCTACGAGCAGTACTTC.

The V gene is TRBV10-3, the J gene TRBJ1-1, with D unresolved. The CDR3 contains 14 residues. CDR1 is ENHRY, CDR2 SYGVKD, per germline. Deletions cut 6 bases from V and 6 bases from J, with 17 bases between. CDR3 bases: TGTGCCATCAGCGATTCTGTCGGTGGAGCTGAAGCTTTCTTT. This translates into CAISDSVGGAEAFF.

The gene calls are TRBV7-9 and TRBJ2-1, with TRBD2 as a possible D gene (7 bases). The CDR3 is made up of 14 amino acids. V lost 4 bases, J lost 6 bases, and 13 bases lay in between. Germline loops: CDR1 SEHNR, CDR2 FQNEAQ (reference sequence). The CDR3 here is CASSSSGQLNEQFF. The CDR3 coding sequence is TGTGCCAGCAGCTCTAGCGGACAGCTCAATGAGCAGTTCTTC.

The genes are TRBV7-9 and TRBJ2-5; TRBD2 aligns across 7 bases. The trim removed 5 bases at V and 5 bases at J, leaving 14 bases unmatched. The CDR3 runs 16 residues. Per the germline V gene, CDR1 is SEHNR and CDR2 is FQNEAQ (reference sequence). The CDR3, as DNA: TGTGCCAGCAGCCCCCCGGCGGGGGAAAAGGGTGAGACCCAGTACTTC. Translated: CASSPPAGEKGETQYF.

This clonotype was detected many times. The chain joins TRBV27 to TRBJ2-1; 8 bases match TRBD1. Germline V lookup: CDR1 MNHEY, CDR2 SMNVEV (reference sequence). The CDR3 has 15 residues. The V and J ends lost 6 bases and 2 bases, in that order; junction bases with no gene match: 6. In DNA, the CDR3 is TGTGCCAGCAGCCAGGGACAGGCCACCTACAATGAGCAGTTCTTC. Translation gives CASSQGQATYNEQFF.

This clonotype was counted a few times. The chain uses TRBV27 and TRBJ2-1; no definite D call. CDR3 size: 17 residues. V lost 2 bases, J lost 0 bases, and 14 bases lay in between. CDR1 and CDR2 from the germline V gene are MNHEY and SMNVEV (reference sequence). The CDR3 reads CASSLALPRLSYNEQFF. CDR3 nucleotide sequence: TGTGCCAGCAGTTTAGCTTTGCCGCGCCTCTCCTACAATGAGCAGTTCTTC.

This chain connects TRBV12-3 or TRBV12-4 to TRBJ1-6, with D possibly being TRBD1 (5 bases). This CDR3 spans 15 amino acids. V was cut by 4 bases and J by 7 bases, with 14 bases left in between. The chain's CDR3 is CASSSSGALNSPLHF. CDR3 sequence (DNA): TGTGCCAGCAGTTCATCCGGGGCCCTAAATTCACCCCTCCACTTT.

J is TRBJ1-1 and V is TRBV4-1; 12 nucleotides match TRBD1. With V trimmed by 3 bases and J by 5 bases, 7 bases remained unmatched. The CDR3 length is 16 residues. In germline, CDR1 is MGHRA, CDR2 YSYEKL. CDR3 nucleotide sequence: TGCGCCAGCAGCCAGGAGGGACAGGGGGCGCGTACTGAAGCTTTCTTT. Its translation: CASSQEGQGARTEAFF.

This clonotype was seen repeatedly, ten times or more. The chain combines TRBV12-3 or TRBV12-4 with TRBJ1-2, with D unclear. The CDR3 contains 11 residues. The germline V and J ends were trimmed by 1 base and 5 bases, with 2 bases remaining between them. CDR3 nucleotide sequence: TGTGCCAGCAGTTTAGTGTATGGCTACACCTTC. It translates to CASSLVYGYTF.